This is a list of T cell receptor beta chains from one sample in a study of neoadjuvant nivolumab and ipilimumab in lung cancer. Profiled with immunoSEQ multiplex PCR; TCRdb holds only in-frame clones, not every one. The table lists 26,000 or so clones, less than 90% of them singletons. This specimen was peripheral blood, taken before neoadjuvant nivolumab, alone or with ipilimumab. Receptor source: an adult with non-small cell lung cancer. The CDR3 runs from the conserved cysteine through the conserved F or W. A D gene is named only where the DNA matches it firmly. The size of a clone is reported for some rows only, either as once, few or many, or as a class for expanded clones.

len: 14
j_gene: TRBJ2-5
v_gene: TRBV29-1
d_gene: NA
abundance: NA
CDR3nt: TGCAGCGTTGAACTTAGACGGGACCCTGAGACCCAGTACTTC
CDR3aa: CSVELRRDPETQYF

len: 13
j_gene: TRBJ2-5
v_gene: TRBV9
d_gene: TRBD1
abundance: NA
CDR3nt: TGTGCCAGCAGCTTCACAGGGGAGGAGACCCAGTACTTC
CDR3aa: CASSFTGEETQYF

len: 14
j_gene: TRBJ2-7
v_gene: TRBV18
d_gene: NA
abundance: NA
CDR3nt: TGTGCCAGCTCACCACCGGTCAACTCCTACGAGCAGTACTTC
CDR3aa: CASSPPVNSYEQYF

len: 14
j_gene: TRBJ1-1
v_gene: TRBV9
d_gene: TRBD1
abundance: few
CDR3nt: TGTGCCAGCAGCGTACGACAGGGGGACACTGAAGCTTTCTTT
CDR3aa: CASSVRQGDTEAFF

len: 14
j_gene: TRBJ2-3
v_gene: TRBV2
d_gene: NA
abundance: once
CDR3nt: TGTGCCAGCCTCCTCAGGGTGAGCACAGATACGCAGTATTTT
CDR3aa: CASLLRVSTDTQYF

len: 13
j_gene: TRBJ2-7
v_gene: TRBV6-5
d_gene: NA
abundance: NA
CDR3nt: TGTGCCAGCAGTTACTCGAAGGGAGGTGTGCAGTACTTC
CDR3aa: CASSYSKGGVQYF

len: 15
j_gene: TRBJ2-1
v_gene: TRBV11-3
d_gene: TRBD2
abundance: NA
CDR3nt: TGTGCCAGCAGCCCCGGACTAGCGGGTCACAATGAGCAGTTCTTC
CDR3aa: CASSPGLAGHNEQFF

len: 16
j_gene: TRBJ2-3
v_gene: TRBV5-4
d_gene: TRBD2
abundance: NA
CDR3nt: TGTGCCAGCAGCTTGGCGGGCGGGGGGGCCGGAGATACGCAGTATTTT
CDR3aa: CASSLAGGGAGDTQYF

len: 14
j_gene: TRBJ1-3
v_gene: TRBV29-1
d_gene: NA
abundance: once
CDR3nt: TGCAGCGTCGACCCAGGGGCGGAAGGAAACACCATATATTTT
CDR3aa: CSVDPGAEGNTIYF

len: 16
j_gene: TRBJ2-1
v_gene: TRBV2
d_gene: TRBD2
abundance: NA
CDR3nt: TGTGCCAGCAGTTGGACTAGCGGGGGGCCCTACAATGAGCAGTTCTTC
CDR3aa: CASSWTSGGPYNEQFF

len: 15
j_gene: TRBJ2-7
v_gene: TRBV27
d_gene: TRBD2
abundance: NA
CDR3nt: TGTGCCAGCAGTTTGGGGAGGGGACGGCACTACGAGCAGTACTTC
CDR3aa: CASSLGRGRHYEQYF

len: 15
j_gene: TRBJ1-4
v_gene: TRBV9
d_gene: TRBD1
abundance: NA
CDR3nt: TGTGCCAGCAGCGTAGCAGGGGGCGGATATGAAAAACTGTTTTTT
CDR3aa: CASSVAGGGYEKLFF

len: 16
j_gene: TRBJ1-4
v_gene: TRBV14
d_gene: NA
abundance: NA
CDR3nt: TGTGCCAGCAGCCAAGAGCTAACCGGTCTGGGTGAAAAACTGTTTTTT
CDR3aa: CASSQELTGLGEKLFF

len: 14
j_gene: TRBJ2-7
v_gene: TRBV11-2
d_gene: NA
abundance: few
CDR3nt: TGTGCCAGCAGCTTCGGACTAAGGGCCCACGAGCAGTACTTC
CDR3aa: CASSFGLRAHEQYF

len: 15
j_gene: TRBJ2-7
v_gene: TRBV5-6
d_gene: NA
abundance: NA
CDR3nt: TGTGCCAGCAGCTTGGGTCTGGGGACCACCTACGAGCAGTACTTC
CDR3aa: CASSLGLGTTYEQYF